These 7 T cell receptor beta chains share one sample of origin, sequenced in a study of CD8+ T cells in alopecia areata (dated by TCRdb to between 2018 and 2020). This specimen's time point label, per the study, means: roughly 26 weeks on oral tofacitinib. The treatment or condition label corresponds to: oral pan-JAK inhibitor, 5-10 mg twice daily. Receptors were amplified or captured by the immunoSEQ multiplex PCR assay. For TCR sequencing, RNA was extracted from every sample and reverse transcribed into cDNA to serve as template. TCRdb took over this immuneACCESS table, retaining in-frame rearrangements with V and J assigned. Such tables are incomplete; in checked studies, under half of the missing clones stem from an unresolved V gene, and the remainder is unexplained. For this sample the table gives roughly 180,000 clones, of which approximately 55% were detected only once. The ten largest clones take up more than 10% of the sample.

The source was CD8+ T cells sorted from blood, collected at week 24, from a patient treated with tofacitinib. The source is a human donor with alopecia areata.

This clone was recorded a few times. The chain links TRBV7-9 to TRBJ2-7, with D perhaps matching TRBD2 (6 bases). V dropped 2 bases and J dropped 4 bases, with 15 bases sitting between them. Germline lookup yields CDR1 SEHNR and CDR2 FQNEAQ (reference sequence). The CDR3 extends over 15 amino acids. The CDR3 sequence is CASSLLATWRYEQYF. CDR3 bases: TGTGCCAGCAGCTTACTAGCGACTTGGAGGTACGAGCAGTACTTC. Filled out from reference TRBV7-9 and TRBJ2-7, the complete variable domain reads DTGVSQNPRHKITKRGQNVTFRCDPISEHNRLYWYRQTLGQGPEFLTYFQNEAQLEKSRLLSDRFSAERPKGSFSTLEIQRTEQGDSAMYLCASSLLATWRYEQYFGPGTRLTVT.

This clone was picked up a small number of times. The CDR3 DNA sequence: TGTGCCAGCAGTTTTACCGGGGGCACTAACTATGGCTACACCTTC. It specifies CASSFTGGTNYGYTF. V gene TRBV27 combines with J gene TRBJ1-2; maybe TRBD1 (6 bases). Germline loops: CDR1 MNHEY, CDR2 SMNVEV (reference sequence). V was trimmed by 3 bases and J by 0 bases, leaving 11 bases between them. The CDR3 is 15 amino acids.

This clone occurred once. The rearrangement uses TRBV11-1 and TRBJ1-1; D not resolved. Germline V gives CDR1 SGHAT, CDR2 FQDESV (reference sequence). Trimming pared 1 base from V and 1 base from J, leaving 7 bases between. CDR3 length: 14 residues. The CDR3 is CASSLVEGNTEAFF. In DNA, the CDR3 is TGTGCCAGCAGCTTAGTCGAGGGGAACACTGAAGCTTTCTTT.

In this sample, this clone turned up once. J is TRBJ2-2 and V is TRBV7-3; 9 positions agree with TRBD1. V lost 5 bases to trimming and J lost 3 bases; unmatched junction nucleotides: 7. The CDR3 covers 16 residues. The V gene's germline CDR1 is SGHTA and CDR2 FQGTGA. Here the CDR3 DNA reads TGTGCCAGCAGCCCGGGACAGGGTTGGGACACCGGGGAGCTGTTTTTT. Protein product: CASSPGQGWDTGELFF.

The table lists this clone with a count of one. The gene calls are TRBV15 and TRBJ2-2, with a weak D call TRBD1 (6 bases). Trimming took 0 bases from V and 5 from J, leaving 10 bases between them. Per the germline V gene, CDR1 is LNHNV and CDR2 is YYDKDF (reference sequence). The CDR3 is made up of 15 amino acids. CDR3 residues: CATSRETGWTGELFF. The DNA of the CDR3 is TGTGCCACCAGCAGAGAGACAGGATGGACCGGGGAGCTGTTTTTT.

J is TRBJ2-2 and V is TRBV30; a weak D match, TRBD2 (5 bases). The V gene's germline CDR1 is GTSNPN and CDR2 SVGIG (reference sequence). The CDR3 is made up of 14 amino acids. V was cut by 0 bases and J by 6 bases, with 11 bases left in between. The CDR3, as DNA: TGTGCCTGGAGTGTACGCGGAGGACCCGGGGAGCTGTTTTTT. Its protein is CAWSVRGGPGELFF.

The rearrangement links TRBV11-2 to TRBJ1-1, with D unclear. Trimming cost V 7 bases and J 3 bases, with 15 bases left between them. In germline, CDR1 is SGHAT, CDR2 FQNNGV. The CDR3 runs 14 residues. The CDR3 DNA sequence: TGTGCCAGCACCTCTATAATAGACGACACTGAAGCTTTCTTT. It encodes CASTSIIDDTEAFF.